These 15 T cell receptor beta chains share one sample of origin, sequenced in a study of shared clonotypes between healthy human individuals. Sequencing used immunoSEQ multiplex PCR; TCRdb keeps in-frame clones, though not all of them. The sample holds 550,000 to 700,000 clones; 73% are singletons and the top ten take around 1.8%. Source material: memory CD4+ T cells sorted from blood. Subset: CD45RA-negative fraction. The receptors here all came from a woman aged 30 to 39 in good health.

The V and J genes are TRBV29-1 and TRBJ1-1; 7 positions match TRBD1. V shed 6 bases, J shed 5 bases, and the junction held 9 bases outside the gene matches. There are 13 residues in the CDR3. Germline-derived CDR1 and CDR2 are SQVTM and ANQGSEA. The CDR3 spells CSVQGRGRTEAFF. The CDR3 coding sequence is TGCAGCGTCCAGGGGAGGGGGCGAACTGAAGCTTTCTTT.

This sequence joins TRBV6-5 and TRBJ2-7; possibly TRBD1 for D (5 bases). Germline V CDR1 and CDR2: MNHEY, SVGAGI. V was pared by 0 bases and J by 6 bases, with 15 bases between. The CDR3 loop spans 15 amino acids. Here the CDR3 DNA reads TGTGCCAGCAGTTACTCGTGGGGCTTAGCAGGCGAGCAGTACTTC. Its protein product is CASSYSWGLAGEQYF.

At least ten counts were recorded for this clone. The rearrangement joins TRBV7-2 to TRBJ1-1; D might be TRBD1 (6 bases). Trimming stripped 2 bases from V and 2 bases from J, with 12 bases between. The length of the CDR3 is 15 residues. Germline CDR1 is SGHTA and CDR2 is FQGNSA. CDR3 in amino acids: CASSLLTGTNTEAFF. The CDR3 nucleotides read TGTGCCAGCAGCTTACTTACAGGGACTAACACTGAAGCTTTCTTT.

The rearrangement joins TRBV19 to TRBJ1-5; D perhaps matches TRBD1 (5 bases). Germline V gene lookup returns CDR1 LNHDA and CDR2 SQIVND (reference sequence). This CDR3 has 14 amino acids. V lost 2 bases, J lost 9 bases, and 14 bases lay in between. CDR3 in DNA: TGTGCCAGTAGTATAAACCCTACAGGCCCGCCCCAGCATTTT. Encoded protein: CASSINPTGPPQHF.

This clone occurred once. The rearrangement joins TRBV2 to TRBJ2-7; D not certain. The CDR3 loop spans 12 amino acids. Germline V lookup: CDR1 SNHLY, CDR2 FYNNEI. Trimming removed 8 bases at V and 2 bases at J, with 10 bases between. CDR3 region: CASGRLTYEQYF. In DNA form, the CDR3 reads TGTGCCAGCGGCCGGCTTACCTACGAGCAGTACTTC.

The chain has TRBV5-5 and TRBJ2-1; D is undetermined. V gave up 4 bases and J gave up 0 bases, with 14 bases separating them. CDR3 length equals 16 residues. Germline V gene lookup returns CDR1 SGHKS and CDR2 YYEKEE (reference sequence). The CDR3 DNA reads TGTGCCAGCAGCCTCGACGGGTCAGTCTCCTACAATGAGCAGTTCTTC. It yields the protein CASSLDGSVSYNEQFF.

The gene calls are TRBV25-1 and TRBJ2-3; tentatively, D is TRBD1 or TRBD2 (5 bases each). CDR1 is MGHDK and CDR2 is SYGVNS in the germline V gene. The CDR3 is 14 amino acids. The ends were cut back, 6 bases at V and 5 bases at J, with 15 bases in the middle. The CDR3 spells CASSAGTLGDTQYF. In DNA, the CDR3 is TGTGCCAGCAGCGCCGGGACCCTCGGAGATACGCAGTATTTT.

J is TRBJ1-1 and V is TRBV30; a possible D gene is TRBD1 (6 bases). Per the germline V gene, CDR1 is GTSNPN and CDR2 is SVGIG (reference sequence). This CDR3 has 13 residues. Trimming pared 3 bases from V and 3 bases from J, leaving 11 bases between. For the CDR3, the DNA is TGTGCCTGGAGATGGGGGCAAGACACTGAAGCTTTCTTT. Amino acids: CAWRWGQDTEAFF.

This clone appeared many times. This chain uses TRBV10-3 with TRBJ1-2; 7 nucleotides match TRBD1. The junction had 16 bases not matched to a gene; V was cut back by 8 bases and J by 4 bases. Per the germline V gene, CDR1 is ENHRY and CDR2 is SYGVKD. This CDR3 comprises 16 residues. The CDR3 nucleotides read TGTGCCATCGCCGCACCGCGAACAGGGGTTCGCTATGGCTACACCTTC. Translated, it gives CAIAAPRTGVRYGYTF.

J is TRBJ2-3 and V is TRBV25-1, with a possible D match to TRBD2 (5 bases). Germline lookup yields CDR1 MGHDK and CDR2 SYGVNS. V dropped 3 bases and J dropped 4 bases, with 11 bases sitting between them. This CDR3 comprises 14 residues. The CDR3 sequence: CASSDGKGSDTQYF. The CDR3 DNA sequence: TGTGCCAGCAGTGACGGGAAGGGCTCAGATACGCAGTATTTT.

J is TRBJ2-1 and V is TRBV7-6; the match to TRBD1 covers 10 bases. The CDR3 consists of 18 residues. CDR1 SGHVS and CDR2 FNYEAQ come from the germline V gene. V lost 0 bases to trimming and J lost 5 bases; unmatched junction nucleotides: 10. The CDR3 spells CASSLAGDRGRRDNEQFF. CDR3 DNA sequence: TGTGCCAGCAGCTTAGCGGGCGACAGGGGGCGCCGGGACAATGAGCAGTTCTTC.

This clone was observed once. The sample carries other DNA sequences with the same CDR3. CDR3 bases: TGTGCCAGCAGTGAGCAGGCGAGCAATCAGCCCCAGCATTTT. Protein sequence: CASSEQASNQPQHF. The V call is TRBV6-1, the J call TRBJ1-5; D gene ambiguous. V gave up 3 bases and J gave up 1 base, with 7 bases separating them. The germline V gene encodes CDR1 MNHNS and CDR2 SASEGT. The CDR3 loop spans 14 amino acids.

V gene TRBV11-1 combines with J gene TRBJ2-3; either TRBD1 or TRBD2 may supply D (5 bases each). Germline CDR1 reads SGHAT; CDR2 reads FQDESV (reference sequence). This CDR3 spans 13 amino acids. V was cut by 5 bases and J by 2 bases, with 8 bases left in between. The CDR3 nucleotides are TGTGCCAGCAGCGGGACCTACACAGATACGCAGTATTTT. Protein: CASSGTYTDTQYF.

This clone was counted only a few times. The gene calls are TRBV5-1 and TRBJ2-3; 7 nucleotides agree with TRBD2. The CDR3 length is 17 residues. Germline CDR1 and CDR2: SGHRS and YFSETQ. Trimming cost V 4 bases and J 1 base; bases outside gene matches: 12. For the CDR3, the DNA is TGCGCCAGCAGCGTTGGGGGGTCTAGCGGAGGCACAGATACGCAGTATTTT. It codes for CASSVGGSSGGTDTQYF.

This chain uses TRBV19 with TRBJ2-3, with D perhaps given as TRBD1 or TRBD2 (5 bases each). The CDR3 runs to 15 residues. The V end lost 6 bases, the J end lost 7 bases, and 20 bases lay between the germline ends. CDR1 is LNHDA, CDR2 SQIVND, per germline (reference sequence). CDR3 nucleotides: TGTGCCAGTAGGGGCCAAAGCCAGGGAGCATATACGCAGTATTTT. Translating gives CASRGQSQGAYTQYF.